This passage covers 25 T cell receptor beta chains from one sample sequenced in a study of blood T cell repertoires in COVID-19. Here immunoSEQ multiplex PCR was the method, and the copy in TCRdb shows in-frame clones only, minus some. The sample records just over 650,000 clones, 85% to 90% being singletons. Sample: peripheral blood. All receptors come from a woman aged 18-29 years with acute or convalescent COVID-19.

This chain connects TRBV5-1 to TRBJ2-7, with unresolved D. The CDR3 runs to 17 residues. Trimming removed 0 bases from V and 0 bases from J, with 16 bases in between. Germline CDR1 and CDR2: SGHRS and YFSETQ. CDR3 amino acids: CASSLGLLQRSSYEQYF. Written as DNA, the CDR3 is TGCGCCAGCAGCTTGGGGCTCCTTCAGAGGAGCTCCTACGAGCAGTACTTC.

This clone was detected once. This chain uses TRBV24-1 with TRBJ2-3, with a weak D call TRBD2 (6 bases). Trimming removed 3 bases at V and 0 bases at J, with 9 bases between. Germline assignment: CDR1 KGHDR and CDR2 SFDVKD. The CDR3 sequence is 15 residues long. Here the CDR3 DNA reads TGTGCCACCAGTGATGTGGGACTGAGCACAGATACGCAGTATTTT. Encoded protein: CATSDVGLSTDTQYF.

This clone came up once. The rearrangement joins TRBV7-8 to TRBJ1-4; weak D call: TRBD1 (5 bases). From germline, CDR1 is SGHVS and CDR2 FQNEAQ. There are 15 residues in the CDR3. Trimming pared 4 bases from V and 4 bases from J, leaving 13 bases between. The CDR3 here is CASSSVEGLNEKLFF. In nucleotides, the CDR3 is TGTGCCAGCAGCTCAGTGGAGGGGCTTAATGAAAAACTGTTTTTT.

The chain recombines TRBV19 with TRBJ1-5; D is possibly TRBD1 (5 bases). Germline V CDR1 and CDR2: LNHDA, SQIVND (reference sequence). The CDR3 is 16 amino acids. V lost 7 bases and J lost 0, with 16 bases in between. CDR3 DNA: TGTGCCAGTACCACAAACAGGTTAATTAGCAATCAGCCCCAGCATTTT. It encodes CASTTNRLISNQPQHF. The full variable domain, rest sourced from reference TRBV19 and TRBJ1-5, is DGGITQSPKYLFRKEGQNVTLSCEQNLNHDAMYWYRQDPGQGLRLIYYSQIVNDFQKGDIAEGYSVSREKKESFPLTVTSAQKNPTAFYLCASTTNRLISNQPQHFGDGTRLSIL.

The genes are TRBV7-3 and TRBJ1-1; 11 bases line up with TRBD1. Trimming took 0 bases from V and 3 from J; bases not matched to a gene: 9. The V gene's germline CDR1 is SGHTA and CDR2 FQGTGA. The CDR3 has 18 amino acids. CDR3 nucleotide sequence: TGTGCCAGCAGCTTAACGGCGGGGACAGGGGGTTCTGACACTGAAGCTTTCTTT. Residues: CASSLTAGTGGSDTEAFF. Complete variable domain (other parts from reference TRBV7-3 and TRBJ1-1): GAGVSQTPSNKVTEKGKYVELRCDPISGHTALYWYRQSLGQGPEFLIYFQGTGAADDSGLPNDRFFAVRPEGSVSTLKIQRTERGDSAVYLCASSLTAGTGGSDTEAFFGQGTRLTVV.

CDR3 residues: CASSKNIGNTEAFF. As DNA, the CDR3 is TGCGCCAGCAGTAAAAATATCGGGAACACTGAAGCTTTCTTT. This chain uses TRBV10-2 with TRBJ1-1; D gene ambiguous. The CDR3 runs to 14 residues. V was pared by 5 bases and J by 1 base, with 11 bases between. Germline V CDR1 and CDR2: WSHSY, SAAADI.

The rearrangement joins TRBV9 to TRBJ2-3, with 9 bases lining up with TRBD2. CDR3 length: 19 residues. Germline loops: CDR1 SGDLS, CDR2 YYNGEE. V dropped 4 bases and J dropped 2; count of bases not matched to a gene: 17. The CDR3 loop reads CASSHREGETSGFTDTQYF. CDR3 in DNA: TGTGCCAGCAGCCACCGGGAAGGGGAAACTAGCGGGTTCACAGATACGCAGTATTTT.

CDR3 amino acids: CAWSVLGPRNTEAFF. CDR3 nucleotides: TGTGCCTGGAGTGTACTTGGGCCGCGGAACACTGAAGCTTTCTTT. The chain joins TRBV30 to TRBJ1-1; the D is unclear. The CDR3 length is 15 residues. The V gene's germline CDR1 is GTSNPN and CDR2 SVGIG (reference sequence). Trimming left V 0 bases short and J 1 base short, with 12 bases between.

The chain has TRBV30 and TRBJ2-1; 9 bases map to TRBD2. After removal of 3 bases from V and 6 bases from J, the junction contained 0 bases not matched to a gene. This CDR3 region has 12 residues. Germline V CDR1 and CDR2: GTSNPN, SVGIG (reference sequence). CDR3 amino acids: CAWRGLANEQFF. CDR3 bases: TGTGCCTGGAGGGGACTAGCCAATGAGCAGTTCTTC.

This clone occurred once. V usage is TRBV6-5 and J usage is TRBJ2-7; 8 bases are shared with TRBD1. Germline CDR1 and CDR2: MNHEY and SVGAGI. The CDR3 sequence is 13 residues long. With 6 bases clipped from V and 3 bases from J, the junction kept 4 bases outside the gene matches. CDR3 bases: TGTGCCAGCAGGGGGACAGGACTCTACGAGCAGTACTTC. Translating gives CASRGTGLYEQYF.

The chain couples TRBV18 to TRBJ1-1; D gene uncertain. Germline-derived CDR1 and CDR2 are KGHSH and LQKENI. The CDR3 extends over 14 amino acids. V shed 5 bases and J shed 3 bases, with 13 bases lying between them. CDR3 nucleotide sequence: TGTGCCAGCTCATGGGCGGGCGGGGACACTGAAGCTTTCTTT. Protein sequence: CASSWAGGDTEAFF. The whole variable domain, remainder taken from reference TRBV18 and TRBJ1-1, is NAGVMQNPRHLVRRRGQEARLRCSPMKGHSHVYWYRQLPEEGLKFMVYLQKENIIDESGMPKERFSAEFPKEGPSILRIQQVVRGDSAAYFCASSWAGGDTEAFFGQGTRLTVV.

The CDR3 region has the DNA TGTGCCAGCAGCCTCTCGGGACAGGGTCAGTATTTT. Protein product: CASSLSGQGQYF. The V call is TRBV14, the J call TRBJ2-3; 9 bases align to TRBD1. V lost 4 bases to trimming and J lost 12 bases; unmatched junction nucleotides: 5. Germline V gene data show CDR1 as SGHDN and CDR2 as FVKESK. The CDR3 consists of 12 residues.

The rearrangement joins TRBV14 to TRBJ1-2, with 8 positions matching TRBD1. Germline CDR1 SGHDN, CDR2 FVKESK. Trimming at V came to 1 base and at J to 7 bases, leaving 2 bases not matched to a gene. The CDR3 is 13 amino acids. The CDR3 DNA is TGTGCCAGCAGCCAAGGACAGGGGCCTGGCTACACCTTC. Translating it yields CASSQGQGPGYTF.

The chain has TRBV5-6 and TRBJ2-7; perhaps TRBD2 as D (5 bases). The germline V gene encodes CDR1 SGHDT and CDR2 YYEEEE. V was trimmed by 0 bases and J by 6 bases, leaving 16 bases between them. This CDR3 has 15 amino acids. This CDR3 reads CASSLGLALGLEQYF. CDR3 coding DNA: TGTGCCAGCAGCTTGGGGCTAGCATTAGGACTCGAGCAGTACTTC.

The chain employs TRBV3-1 (or the pseudogene TRBV3-2) and TRBJ2-2; D might be TRBD1 (5 bases). CDR1 is LGHDT, CDR2 YNNKEL, per germline (reference sequence). The CDR3 is 19 amino acids. V shed 4 bases and J shed 5 bases, with 26 bases lying between them. The CDR3 region is CASSRPLRWGKQRTGELFF. DNA of the CDR3: TGTGCCAGCAGCCGTCCCCTCCGTTGGGGCAAACAAAGGACCGGGGAGCTGTTTTTT.

V gene TRBV5-1 combines with J gene TRBJ2-2, with D unclear. CDR1 and CDR2 (germline): SGHRS, YFSETQ. The CDR3 is 15 amino acids. Trimming removed 0 bases from V and 0 bases from J, with 6 bases in between. As DNA, the CDR3 is TGCGCCAGCAGCTTGGTTATAGCGAACACCGGGGAGCTGTTTTTT. This gives the protein CASSLVIANTGELFF.

In the case of this clone: Other nucleotide sequences from this sample produce the same CDR3. V gene TRBV11-2 combines with J gene TRBJ1-2; possibly TRBD1 for D (5 bases). Trimming cost V 5 bases and J 0 bases, with 7 bases left between them. CDR1 SGHAT and CDR2 FQNNGV come from the germline V gene. The CDR3 consists of 13 residues. For the CDR3, the DNA is TGTGCCAGCAGCCCAGGGTCTAACTATGGCTACACCTTC. Translation: CASSPGSNYGYTF. The variable domain in full, completed from reference TRBV11-2 and TRBJ1-2, reads EAGVAQSPRYKIIEKRQSVAFWCNPISGHATLYWYQQILGQGPKLLIQFQNNGVVDDSQLPKDRFSAERLKGVDSTLKIQPAKLEDSAVYLCASSPGSNYGYTFGSGTRLTVV.

V gene TRBV2 combines with J gene TRBJ1-1; a possible D gene is TRBD1 (5 bases). Germline V gene data show CDR1 as SNHLY and CDR2 as FYNNEI. There are 16 residues in the CDR3. V was clipped by 1 base and J by 4 bases, with 16 bases between them. This CDR3 reads CASSEGWWEGSTEAFF. CDR3 bases: TGTGCCAGCAGTGAAGGTTGGTGGGAGGGGAGCACTGAAGCTTTCTTT.

CDR3 nucleotide sequence: TGTGCCAGCAGCGGGCTCCGGACAAGCAAAGCCTACGAGCAGTACTTC. Its translation is CASSGLRTSKAYEQYF. The chain recombines TRBV11-2 with TRBJ2-7, with a tentative D call TRBD1 (5 bases). V lost 5 bases to trimming and J lost 2 bases, with 19 bases between them. This CDR3 spans 16 amino acids. Germline CDR1 reads SGHAT; CDR2 reads FQNNGV.

The chain couples TRBV4-3 to TRBJ2-7; a weak D match, TRBD2 (6 bases). The CDR3 length is 14 residues. The germline V gene encodes CDR1 LGHNA and CDR2 YSLEER. With 2 bases removed from V and 6 bases from J, the gap between germline ends came to 14 bases. CDR3 sequence: CASSQYIGEVEQYF. The CDR3 nucleotides read TGCGCCAGCAGCCAATATATCGGGGAGGTCGAGCAGTACTTC.

The chain carries TRBV9 and TRBJ2-1; TRBD2 matches at 7 bases. The length of the CDR3 is 14 residues. Looked up from germline, CDR1 is SGDLS and CDR2 is YYNGEE. Trimming at V came to 6 bases and at J to 10 bases, leaving 13 bases not matched to a gene. CDR3 sequence: CASNLAEGGGEQFF. CDR3 DNA sequence: TGTGCCAGCAATCTAGCGGAGGGAGGAGGGGAGCAGTTCTTC.

J is TRBJ2-2 and V is TRBV11-2, with 11 bases aligning to TRBD1. The CDR3 extends over 16 amino acids. The germline CDR1 and CDR2 sequences are SGHAT and FQNNGV. J gave up 9 bases and V 2 bases, and 8 bases lay outside the gene matches. The chain's CDR3 is CASSLLAGQGARELFF. In DNA, the CDR3 is TGTGCCAGCAGCTTACTAGCCGGACAGGGGGCCAGGGAGCTGTTTTTT.

The chain has TRBV6-5 and TRBJ2-7; 7 bases agree with TRBD1. Germline CDR1 is MNHEY and CDR2 is SVGAGI. The CDR3 extends over 15 amino acids. V lost 6 bases to trimming and J lost 3 bases; unmatched junction nucleotides: 11. The CDR3 region has the DNA TGTGCCAGCAGAGGGGGCCAAACAGGAGACTACGAGCAGTACTTC. Protein sequence: CASRGGQTGDYEQYF.

This clone was seen a handful of times. The rearrangement links TRBV6-5 to TRBJ1-1; 8 bases are a match to TRBD1. Per germline, CDR1 MNHEY and CDR2 SVGAGI. V shed 0 bases, J shed 2 bases, and the junction held 5 bases outside the gene matches. The CDR3 consists of 16 residues. The CDR3: CASSYSAGGLNTEAFF. In DNA form, the CDR3 reads TGTGCCAGCAGTTACTCGGCAGGGGGCCTCAACACTGAAGCTTTCTTT.

V and J are TRBV9 and TRBJ2-2; 11 bases agree with TRBD2. The CDR3 covers 17 residues. Germline V gene data show CDR1 as SGDLS and CDR2 as YYNGEE. The V and J ends lost 4 bases and 4 bases, in that order; junction bases with no gene match: 9. CDR3 loop: CASSFLAGGLGTGELFF. In nucleotides, the CDR3 is TGTGCCAGCAGCTTTCTAGCGGGGGGTCTGGGCACCGGGGAGCTGTTTTTT.